The 28 T cell receptor beta chains below all came from one sample that was sequenced in a study of CD8 T cells in ankylosing spondylitis (dated by TCRdb to about 2017). What the research found in general, with its limitations: Blood from ankylosing spondylitis patients appeared to be characterized by a TCR beta motif made up of eight highly homologous amino acid variants.

No antigens are known for them. The library came from 5' RACE. Sequencing was performed on an Illumina HiSeq 2500. TCRdb trimmed the raw reads at Q25, called clones with MiXCR and kept productive beta chains. Here each entry gathers all rows of one CDR3 protein and keeps the most common genes and DNA. The sample table lists approximately 220,000 distinct CDR3 sequences, 18% of them with a count of one. The ten largest clones capture about two fifths of the sample. The sequencing sample was made of blood, either unsorted or a sorted T cell fraction (not recorded which). The receptor set was obtained from a male donor with ankylosing spondylitis.

The chain carries TRBV14 and TRBJ2-2; D unresolved. The CDR3 runs to 15 residues. The ends were cut back, 5 bases at V and 6 bases at J, with 16 bases in the middle. Germline V CDR1 and CDR2: SGHDN, FVKESK. In DNA, the CDR3 is TGTGCCAGCAGCGCCGTCGGGCCGCTATCCGGGGAGCTGTTTTTT. This gives the protein CASSAVGPLSGELFF. The full variable domain, completed using reference TRBV14 and TRBJ2-2, is EAGVTQFPSHSVIEKGQTVTLRCDPISGHDNLYWYRRVMGKEIKFLLHFVKESKQDESGMPNNRFLAERTGGTYSTLKVQPAELEDSGVYFCASSAVGPLSGELFFGEGSRLTVL.

This chain links TRBV27 with TRBJ2-2, with D uncertain. The V gene lost 1 base and the J gene lost 1 base, with 4 bases spanning the gap. The CDR3 runs to 14 residues. Germline V gene sequence: CDR1 MNHEY, CDR2 SMNVEV (reference sequence). This chain's CDR3 is CASSLYRNTGELFF. For the CDR3, the DNA is TGTGCCAGCAGTTTATATAGGAACACCGGGGAGCTGTTTTTT.

The chain recombines TRBV6-2 or TRBV6-3 with TRBJ1-4, with D hard to call. V lost 7 bases to trimming and J lost 5 bases, with 17 bases between them. Germline values: CDR1 MNHEY, CDR2 SVGEGT. CDR3 length equals 15 residues. The CDR3 DNA reads as TGTGCCAGCACCACGGATTGGGAGACGAATGAAAAACTGTTTTTT. This sequence encodes CASTTDWETNEKLFF.

This clonotype has more than one count but fewer than ten. The chain recombines TRBV4-1 with TRBJ2-2; 14 bases align to TRBD2. CDR3 length: 20 amino acids. Germline V lookup: CDR1 MGHRA, CDR2 YSYEKL. With V trimmed by 3 bases and J by 0 bases, 9 bases remained unmatched. In DNA, the CDR3 is TGCGCCAGCAGCCACTGGGGGACTAGCGGGAGAGTCGCGAACACCGGGGAGCTGTTTTTT. This sequence encodes CASSHWGTSGRVANTGELFF.

Only a few counts were recorded for this clonotype. The gene calls are TRBV12-3 or TRBV12-4 and TRBJ2-2, with 9 bases that match TRBD1. V lost 6 bases to trimming and J lost 8 bases; unmatched junction nucleotides: 7. CDR3 length: 14 residues. CDR3 amino acids: CASSGTGLLGELFF. In DNA form, the CDR3 reads TGTGCCAGCAGCGGGACAGGGCTTTTGGGGGAGCTGTTTTTT.

This clonotype showed up just a few times. The gene calls are TRBV24-1 and TRBJ2-1; D uncertain. Trimming shortened V by 4 bases and J by 10 bases, and 13 bases separated the two germline ends. Per the germline V gene, CDR1 is KGHDR and CDR2 is SFDVKD. This CDR3 contains 13 residues. CDR3 loop: CATSDLPWGEQFF. Here the CDR3 DNA reads TGTGCCACCAGTGACTTACCCTGGGGAGAGCAGTTCTTC.

V usage is TRBV4-2 and J usage is TRBJ1-1; 11 nucleotides match TRBD1. Germline values: CDR1 LGHNA, CDR2 YNFKEQ. V gave up 1 base and J gave up 3 bases; unmatched junction bases: 4. The CDR3 totals 16 residues. The CDR3 DNA follows: TGTGCCAGCAGCCAAGGGACAGGGGGCGCAGACACTGAAGCTTTCTTT. It specifies CASSQGTGGADTEAFF.

The chain employs TRBV7-3 and TRBJ2-1, with 7 bases matching TRBD2. This CDR3 is 17 amino acids long. The germline V gene has CDR1 SGHTA and CDR2 FQGTGA. Unmatched junction bases numbered 6, after V lost 1 base and J lost 0 bases. The CDR3 loop is CASSLIGGSGSYNEQFF. Here the CDR3 DNA reads TGTGCCAGCAGCTTAATTGGCGGGAGTGGCTCCTACAATGAGCAGTTCTTC.

This clonotype was counted only a few times. V gene TRBV11-2 combines with J gene TRBJ2-1, with D perhaps being TRBD1 or TRBD2 (5 bases each). Germline V gene data show CDR1 as SGHAT and CDR2 as FQNNGV. This CDR3 comprises 16 residues. V was pared by 9 bases and J by 1 base, with 19 bases between. CDR3 region: CASAEGASSSYNEQFF. In nucleotides, the CDR3 is TGTGCCAGTGCGGAAGGGGCTAGCAGTTCCTACAATGAGCAGTTCTTC.

This sequence joins TRBV28 and TRBJ2-1; 13 bases are a match to TRBD2. V gave up 3 bases and J gave up 5 bases; unmatched junction bases: 7. The CDR3 runs 17 residues. The V gene's germline CDR1 is MDHEN and CDR2 SYDVKM. The CDR3 DNA follows: TGTGCCAGCAGTTTCCTTTCCGGGACTAGCGGGAACAATGAGCAGTTCTTC. Translating it yields CASSFLSGTSGNNEQFF.

V usage is TRBV15 and J usage is TRBJ2-2; D gene ambiguous. This CDR3 contains 14 residues. Trimming pared 3 bases from V and 1 base from J, leaving 6 bases between. Per germline, CDR1 LNHNV and CDR2 YYDKDF (reference sequence). The CDR3, as DNA: TGTGCCACCAGCAGTTCGTGGAACACCGGGGAGCTGTTTTTT. Protein sequence: CATSSSWNTGELFF.

This clonotype was found a few times. This chain connects TRBV4-2 to TRBJ2-7; D is perhaps TRBD1 or TRBD2 (5 bases each). The CDR3 is 16 residues long. Trimming took off 3 bases at V and 0 bases at J, with 15 bases between the two ends. Germline V gives CDR1 LGHNA, CDR2 YNFKEQ. The CDR3 is CASSQRGPAASYEQYF. For the CDR3, the DNA is TGTGCCAGCAGCCAGAGGGGTCCAGCGGCCTCCTACGAGCAGTACTTC.

V and J are TRBV12-3 or TRBV12-4 and TRBJ1-1, with 7 bases that match TRBD1. The trim removed 5 bases at V and 2 bases at J, leaving 5 bases unmatched. This CDR3 spans 14 amino acids. CDR3 amino acids: CASSIDRVNTEAFF. The DNA for the CDR3 is TGTGCCAGCAGTATAGACAGGGTTAACACTGAAGCTTTCTTT.

The chain recombines TRBV7-9 with TRBJ2-1; 9 bases agree with TRBD1. Per germline, CDR1 SEHNR and CDR2 FQNEAQ (reference sequence). V lost 6 bases and J lost 13; bases outside the gene matches: 10. The CDR3 length is 13 residues. CDR3 sequence (DNA): TGTGCCAGCAGTCAAGTGGGACAGGGAAACCAGTTCTTC. Translation: CASSQVGQGNQFF.

The rearrangement joins TRBV7-9 to TRBJ1-3; D is possibly TRBD1 (5 bases). V was cut by 5 bases and J by 0 bases, with 11 bases left in between. CDR3 length: 15 amino acids. Germline V gene data show CDR1 as SEHNR and CDR2 as FQNEAQ (reference sequence). The DNA for the CDR3 is TGTGCCAGCAGCCCACAGGCGACCTCTGGAAACACCATATATTTT. This gives the protein CASSPQATSGNTIYF.

The chain combines TRBV7-9 with TRBJ2-2; the D gene could be TRBD1 or TRBD2 (5 bases each). The germline V and J ends were trimmed by 4 bases and 4 bases, with 16 bases remaining between them. This CDR3 has 16 residues. Germline CDR1 reads SEHNR; CDR2 reads FQNEAQ (reference sequence). Written as DNA, the CDR3 is TGTGCCAGCAGCTGGGCAGGAGCAGGGAGCACCGGGGAGCTGTTTTTT. Translating gives CASSWAGAGSTGELFF.

This clonotype was counted only a few times. The chain uses TRBV5-1 and TRBJ2-1, with 10 bases that match TRBD1. V dropped 2 bases and J dropped 0; count of bases not matched to a gene: 5. Germline CDR1 reads SGHRS; CDR2 reads YFSETQ. The CDR3 is made up of 17 amino acids. The CDR3 nucleotides are TGCGCCAGCAGCTTCCGACAGGGGGCCCGCTCCTACAATGAGCAGTTCTTC. It specifies CASSFRQGARSYNEQFF.

The genes are TRBV20-1 and TRBJ2-7; possibly TRBD1 for D (6 bases). Deletions cut 4 bases from V and 4 bases from J, with 14 bases between. CDR1 is DFQATT, CDR2 SNEGSKA, per germline (reference sequence). The CDR3 is 13 residues long. As DNA, the CDR3 is TGCAGTGCTACCAGGGGTCTAGGGTACGAGCAGTACTTC. It translates to CSATRGLGYEQYF.

The CDR3 is CASSEGYLGRYEQYF. The CDR3 nucleotides are TGTGCCAGCAGTGAAGGCTACTTAGGCCGCTACGAGCAGTACTTC. The rearrangement links TRBV2 to TRBJ2-7; D unclear. Germline lookup yields CDR1 SNHLY and CDR2 FYNNEI. Trimming removed 1 base from V and 3 bases from J, with 13 bases in between. CDR3 length equals 15 residues.

The chain joins TRBV12-3 or TRBV12-4 to TRBJ2-7; the D is unclear. V was pared by 5 bases and J by 6 bases, with 11 bases between. This CDR3 has 12 residues. The CDR3 is CASSGPDGEQYF. The CDR3 bases are TGTGCCAGCAGTGGACCAGATGGCGAGCAGTACTTC.

This clonotype has a handful of counts. The chain couples TRBV4-1 to TRBJ2-1; D is perhaps TRBD2 (6 bases). The CDR3 contains 16 residues. Germline lookup yields CDR1 MGHRA and CDR2 YSYEKL. V was clipped by 0 bases and J by 2 bases, with 11 bases between them. CDR3 nucleotides: TGCGCCAGCAGCCAAGAGCTAGCGCCAACCTACAATGAGCAGTTCTTC. Its translation is CASSQELAPTYNEQFF.

This clonotype was counted a few times. This sequence joins TRBV21-1 and TRBJ1-1. TRBV21-1 counts as a pseudogene. The CDR3 contains 15 residues. The CDR3 reads CASSTRTRRVPGAFF. DNA for the CDR3: TGTGCCAGCAGCACCAGAACTAGACGGGTTCCGGGAGCTTTCTTT.

This clonotype has at least ten counts. The chain is built from TRBV12-3 or TRBV12-4 and TRBJ1-4, with 7 positions matching TRBD1. This CDR3 is 14 amino acids long. V lost 5 bases to trimming and J lost 5 bases; unmatched junction nucleotides: 5. The CDR3 here is CASSRDRENEKLFF. Written as DNA, the CDR3 is TGTGCCAGCAGTAGGGACAGAGAAAATGAAAAACTGTTTTTT.

The V call is TRBV25-1, the J call TRBJ2-1; TRBD1 aligns across 7 bases. The V and J ends lost 6 bases and 8 bases, in that order; junction bases with no gene match: 7. This CDR3 comprises 13 residues. Germline V gives CDR1 MGHDK, CDR2 SYGVNS. CDR3 in amino acids: CASRYTGADEQFF. In DNA, the CDR3 is TGTGCCAGCAGATATACAGGGGCCGATGAGCAGTTCTTC.

The V call is TRBV4-3, the J call TRBJ2-2; 13 bases are shared with TRBD2. CDR3 length equals 16 residues. CDR1 and CDR2 from the germline V gene are LGHNA and YSLEER. Unmatched junction bases numbered 4, after V lost 2 bases and J lost 7 bases. This chain's CDR3 is CASSQPGLAGHGELFF. CDR3 nucleotides: TGCGCCAGCAGCCAACCGGGACTAGCGGGACACGGGGAGCTGTTTTTT.

This clonotype was seen a few times. The rearrangement joins TRBV3-1 to TRBJ2-7; D remains ambiguous. The germline gives CDR1 LGHDT, CDR2 YNNKEL (reference sequence). Trimming cost V 1 base and J 2 bases, with 15 bases left between them. The CDR3 extends over 16 amino acids. The CDR3 loop reads CASSQVNGPSPYEQYF. CDR3 coding DNA: TGTGCCAGCAGCCAAGTCAACGGGCCCAGCCCCTACGAGCAGTACTTC.

A few counts support this clonotype. The chain uses TRBV29-1 and TRBJ2-7, with D uncertain. The CDR3 loop spans 12 amino acids. Germline CDR1 is SQVTM and CDR2 is ANQGSEA. Trimming pared 2 bases from V and 2 bases from J, leaving 7 bases between. This CDR3 reads CSVESHTYEQYF. In nucleotides, the CDR3 is TGCAGCGTTGAATCCCATACCTACGAGCAGTACTTC.

On this clonotype: This may come from a read error, since a much larger clone is one base off. The chain combines TRBV27 with TRBJ1-5, with unresolved D. This CDR3 spans 13 amino acids. In germline, CDR1 is MNHEY, CDR2 SMNVEV (reference sequence). This CDR3 reads CASSLTANRPQHF. In DNA form, the CDR3 reads TGTGCCAGCAGTTTAACGGCCAATCGGCCCCAGCATTTT.